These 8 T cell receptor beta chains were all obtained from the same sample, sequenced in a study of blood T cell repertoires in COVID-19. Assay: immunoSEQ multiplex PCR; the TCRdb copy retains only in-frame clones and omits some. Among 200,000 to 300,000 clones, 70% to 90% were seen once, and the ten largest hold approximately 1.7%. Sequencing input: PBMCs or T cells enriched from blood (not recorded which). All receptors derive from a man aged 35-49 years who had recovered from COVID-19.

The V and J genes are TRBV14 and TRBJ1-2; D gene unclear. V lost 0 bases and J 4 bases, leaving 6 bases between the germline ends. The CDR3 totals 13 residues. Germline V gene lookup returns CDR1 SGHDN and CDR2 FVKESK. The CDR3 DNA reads TGTGCCAGCAGCCAAGACCTCCCCTATGGCTACACCTTC. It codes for CASSQDLPYGYTF.

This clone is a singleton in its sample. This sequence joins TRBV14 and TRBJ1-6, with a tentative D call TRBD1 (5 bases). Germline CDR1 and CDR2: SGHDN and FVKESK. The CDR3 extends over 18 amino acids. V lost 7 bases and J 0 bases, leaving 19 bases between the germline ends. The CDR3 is CASTPWVGGSSYNSPLHF. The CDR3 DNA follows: TGTGCCAGCACCCCGTGGGTCGGGGGGAGCTCCTATAATTCACCCCTCCACTTT.

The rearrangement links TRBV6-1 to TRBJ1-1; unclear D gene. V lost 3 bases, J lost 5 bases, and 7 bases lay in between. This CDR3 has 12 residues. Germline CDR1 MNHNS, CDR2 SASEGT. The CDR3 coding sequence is TGTGCCAGCAGTGATTCAAATACTGAAGCTTTCTTT. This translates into CASSDSNTEAFF.

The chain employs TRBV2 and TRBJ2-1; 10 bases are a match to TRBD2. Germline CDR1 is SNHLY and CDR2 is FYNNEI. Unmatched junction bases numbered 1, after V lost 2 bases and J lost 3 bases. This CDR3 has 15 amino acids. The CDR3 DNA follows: TGTGCCAGCAGTGAATCTAGCGGGAGCTACAATGAGCAGTTCTTC. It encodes CASSESSGSYNEQFF. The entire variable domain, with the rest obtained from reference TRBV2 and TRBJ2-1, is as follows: EPEVTQTPSHQVTQMGQEVILRCVPISNHLYFYWYRQILGQKVEFLVSFYNNEISEKSEIFDDQFSVERPDGSNFTLKIRSTKLEDSAMYFCASSESSGSYNEQFFGPGTRLTVL.

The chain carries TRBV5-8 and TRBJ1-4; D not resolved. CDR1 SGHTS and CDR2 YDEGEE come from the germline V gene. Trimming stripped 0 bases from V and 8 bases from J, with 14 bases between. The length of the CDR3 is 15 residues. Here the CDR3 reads CASSLGLGLGEKLFF. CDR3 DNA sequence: TGTGCCAGCAGCTTGGGGCTAGGTTTAGGAGAAAAACTGTTTTTT.

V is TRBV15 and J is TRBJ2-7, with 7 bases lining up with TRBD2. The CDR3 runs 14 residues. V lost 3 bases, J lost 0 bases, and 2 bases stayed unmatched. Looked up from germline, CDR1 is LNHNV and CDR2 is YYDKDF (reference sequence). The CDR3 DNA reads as TGTGCCACCAGCAGTCAGCGGGACTCCTACGAGCAGTACTTC. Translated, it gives CATSSQRDSYEQYF.

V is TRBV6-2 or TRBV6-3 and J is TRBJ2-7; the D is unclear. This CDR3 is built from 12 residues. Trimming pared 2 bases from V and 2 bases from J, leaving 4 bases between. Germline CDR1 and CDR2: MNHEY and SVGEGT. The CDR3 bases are TGTGCCAGCAGTTACCCTACCTACGAGCAGTACTTC. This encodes CASSYPTYEQYF.

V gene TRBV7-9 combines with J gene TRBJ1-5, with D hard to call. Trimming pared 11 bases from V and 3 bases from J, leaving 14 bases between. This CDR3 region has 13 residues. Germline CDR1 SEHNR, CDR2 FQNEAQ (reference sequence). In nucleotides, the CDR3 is TGTGCCGTCACCCCCGGGAACAATCAGCCCCAGCATTTT. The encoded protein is CAVTPGNNQPQHF.